This TCR beta chain is from a study of T cells after yellow fever vaccination. Looking at the study overall: SMART-Seq v4 Ultra Low Input prepared the low-cell-number fractions.

Comments on this clonotype: Its target is not known.

The V gene's germline CDR1 is LGHNA and CDR2 YSLEER. This CDR3 has 14 amino acids. With V trimmed by 3 bases and J by 2 bases, 1 base remained unmatched. TCR cDNA was made by 5'RACE template switching, adding a universal primer site and UMIs. TCRdb re-called the 5' RACE reads with MiXCR, one entry per CDR3 protein. The table shows around 610,000 distinct CDR3 sequences, with roughly 13% occurring only once. Study-wide results and limits: Abundant contaminating clonotypes from the bulk population could appear in FACS-sorted repertoires. Subsequent to the booster, the majority of primary-vaccination clones reappeared (approximately 95% CD4, approximately 85% CD8).

Sequences were derived from PBMCs, sampled on the day of the yellow fever booster vaccination. The sequence was collected from a man aged 25 to 40 who received the YFV17D yellow fever vaccine. The chain has TRBV4-3 and TRBJ2-3, with 8 bases identical to TRBD1. The CDR3 loop reads CASSQGQATDTQYF. Written as DNA, the CDR3 is TGCGCCAGCAGCCAGGGACAGGCCACAGATACGCAGTATTTT.